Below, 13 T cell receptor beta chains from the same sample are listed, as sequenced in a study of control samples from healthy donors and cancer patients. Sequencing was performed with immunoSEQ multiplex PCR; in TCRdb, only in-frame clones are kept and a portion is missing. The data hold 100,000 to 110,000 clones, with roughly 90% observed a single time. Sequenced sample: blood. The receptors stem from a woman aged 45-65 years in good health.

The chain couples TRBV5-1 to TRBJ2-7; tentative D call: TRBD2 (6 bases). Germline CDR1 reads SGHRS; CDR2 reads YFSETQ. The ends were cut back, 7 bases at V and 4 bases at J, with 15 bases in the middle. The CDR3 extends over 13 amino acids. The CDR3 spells CASRAGGLYEQYF. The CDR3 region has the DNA TGCGCCAGCCGAGCCGGGGGACTTTACGAGCAGTACTTC.

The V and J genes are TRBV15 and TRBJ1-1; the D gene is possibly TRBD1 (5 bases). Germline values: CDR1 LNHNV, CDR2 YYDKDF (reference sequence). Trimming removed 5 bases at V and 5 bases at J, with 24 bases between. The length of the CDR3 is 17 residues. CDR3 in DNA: TGTGCCACCAGCTGGCAGGGTAAGTCAAAGCGGAGAACTGAAGCTTTCTTT. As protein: CATSWQGKSKRRTEAFF.

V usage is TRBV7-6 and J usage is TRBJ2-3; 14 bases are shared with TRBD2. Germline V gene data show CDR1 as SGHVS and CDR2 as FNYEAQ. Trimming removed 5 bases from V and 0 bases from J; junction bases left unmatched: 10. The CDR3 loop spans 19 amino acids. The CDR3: CASSGIGLAGGTSTDTQYF. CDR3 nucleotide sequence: TGTGCCAGCAGCGGAATCGGACTAGCGGGGGGAACTAGCACAGATACGCAGTATTTT.

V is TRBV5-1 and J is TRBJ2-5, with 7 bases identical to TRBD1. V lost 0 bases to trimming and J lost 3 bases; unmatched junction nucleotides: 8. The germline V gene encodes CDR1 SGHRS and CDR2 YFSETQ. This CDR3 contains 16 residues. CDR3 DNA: TGCGCCAGCAGCTTGGGGGCCGGGACAGTTGAAGAGACCCAGTACTTC. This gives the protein CASSLGAGTVEETQYF.

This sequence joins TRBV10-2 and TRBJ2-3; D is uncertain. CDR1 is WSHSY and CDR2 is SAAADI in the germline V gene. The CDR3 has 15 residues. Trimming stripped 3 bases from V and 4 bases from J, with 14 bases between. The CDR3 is CASSETSSGADTQYF. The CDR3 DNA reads TGCGCCAGCAGTGAAACGTCTAGTGGAGCAGATACGCAGTATTTT.

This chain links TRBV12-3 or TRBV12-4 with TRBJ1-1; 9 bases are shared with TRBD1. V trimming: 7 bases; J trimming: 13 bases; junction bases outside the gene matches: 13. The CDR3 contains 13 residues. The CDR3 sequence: CASITGTGWMGFF. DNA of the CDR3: TGTGCCAGCATTACCGGGACAGGGTGGATGGGTTTCTTT.

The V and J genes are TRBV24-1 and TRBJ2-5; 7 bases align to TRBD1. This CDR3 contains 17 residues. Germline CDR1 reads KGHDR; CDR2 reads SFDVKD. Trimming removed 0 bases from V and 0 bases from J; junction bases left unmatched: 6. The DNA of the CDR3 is TGTGCCACCAGTGATTTGCCCTCGACAGGGTACCAAGAGACCCAGTACTTC. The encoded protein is CATSDLPSTGYQETQYF.

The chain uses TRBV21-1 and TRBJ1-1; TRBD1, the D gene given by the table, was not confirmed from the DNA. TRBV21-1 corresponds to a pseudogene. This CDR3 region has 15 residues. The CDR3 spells CASSPEQGLNTEAFF. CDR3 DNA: TGTGCCAGCAGCCCAGAACAGGGACTGAACACTGAAGCTTTCTTT.

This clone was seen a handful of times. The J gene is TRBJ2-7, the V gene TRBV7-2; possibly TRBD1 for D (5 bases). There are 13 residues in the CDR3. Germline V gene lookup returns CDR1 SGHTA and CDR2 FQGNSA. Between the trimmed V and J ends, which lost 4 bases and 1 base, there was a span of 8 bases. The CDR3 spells CASSYSGSYEQYF. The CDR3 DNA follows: TGTGCCAGCAGCTATTCAGGGTCCTACGAGCAGTACTTC. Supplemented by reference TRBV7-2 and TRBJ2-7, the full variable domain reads GAGVSQSPSNKVTEKGKDVELRCDPISGHTALYWYRQSLGQGLEFLIYFQGNSAPDKSGLPSDRFSAERTGGSVSTLTIQRTQQEDSAVYLCASSYSGSYEQYFGPGTRLTVT.

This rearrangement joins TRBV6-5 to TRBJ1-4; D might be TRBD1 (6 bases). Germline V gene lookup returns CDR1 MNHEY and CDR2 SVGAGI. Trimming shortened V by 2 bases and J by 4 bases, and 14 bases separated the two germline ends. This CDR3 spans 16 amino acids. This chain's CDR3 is CASSYLTGTRNEKLFF. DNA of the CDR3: TGTGCCAGCAGTTACCTAACAGGGACCCGTAATGAAAAACTGTTTTTT.

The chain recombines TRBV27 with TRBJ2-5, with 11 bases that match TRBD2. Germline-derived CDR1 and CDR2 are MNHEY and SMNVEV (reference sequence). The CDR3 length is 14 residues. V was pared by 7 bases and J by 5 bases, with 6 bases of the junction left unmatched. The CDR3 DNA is TGTGCCAGCAATAGCGGGGGGGCCAGGGAGACCCAGTACTTC. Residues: CASNSGGARETQYF.

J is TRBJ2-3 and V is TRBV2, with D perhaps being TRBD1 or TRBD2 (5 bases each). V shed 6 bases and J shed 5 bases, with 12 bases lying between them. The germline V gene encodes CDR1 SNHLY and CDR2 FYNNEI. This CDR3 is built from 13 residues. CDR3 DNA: TGTGCCAGCAGGGCCCGGGACGGAGATACGCAGTATTTT. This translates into CASRARDGDTQYF.

The DNA for the CDR3 is TGTGCCAGCAGCGCCGGGACTAGGCCCATGTCTCCCTACGAGCAGTACTTC. Translating it yields CASSAGTRPMSPYEQYF. The chain couples TRBV9 to TRBJ2-7; 8 bases line up with TRBD2. V was pared by 3 bases and J by 2 bases, with 13 bases of the junction left unmatched. The CDR3 consists of 17 residues. CDR1 SGDLS and CDR2 YYNGEE come from the germline V gene.